These T cell receptor beta chains were read from a single sample in a study of T cell changes during pregnancy in multiple sclerosis. Using immunoSEQ multiplex PCR, the repertoire was profiled, and TCRdb retains in-frame clones only, with some absent. The table lists just over 90,000 clones, roughly 91% of them singletons, with around 1.8% in the top ten. This specimen consisted of peripheral blood, obtained after pregnancy. Receptors were obtained from a female donor in good health, enrolled as a control in a pregnancy study. CDR3s include the opening cysteine and the closing phenylalanine or tryptophan. Fields, in order: clone size, V gene, J gene, D gene, CDR3 protein, CDR3 DNA. D genes are given only for firm matches. Part of the rows lack a size; the others show once, few, many or a class for expanded clones.

.,TRBV27,TRBJ1-4,.,CASSPLAGYEKLFF,TGTGCCAGCAGTCCCCTGGCGGGCTATGAAAAACTGTTTTTT
.,TRBV28,TRBJ1-1,.,CASSLSGVRATGTEAFF,TGTGCCAGCAGTTTATCGGGGGTTAGAGCAACCGGCACTGAAGCTTTCTTT
.,TRBV7-2,TRBJ1-1,.,CASSPRRTEAFF,TGTGCCAGCAGCCCCCGTCGGACTGAAGCTTTCTTT
.,TRBV27,TRBJ2-1,TRBD2,CASSLSTSGENNEQFF,TGTGCCAGCAGTTTATCGACTAGCGGGGAGAACAATGAGCAGTTCTTC
.,TRBV7-3,TRBJ2-1,.,CASSEQTGTEQFF,TGTGCCAGCAGCGAGCAGACAGGAACGGAGCAGTTCTTC
.,TRBV6-4,TRBJ2-6,.,CASSDGRGAGANVLTF,TGTGCCAGCAGTGATGGCCGGGGAGCTGGGGCCAACGTCCTGACTTTC
once,TRBV7-9,TRBJ1-2,.,CASSLSDRNHYGYTF,TGTGCCAGCAGCCTTAGTGACAGGAATCACTATGGCTACACCTTC
.,TRBV7-6,TRBJ2-7,TRBD1,CASSLGQGAPYEQYF,TGTGCCAGCAGCTTAGGACAGGGGGCACCCTACGAGCAGTACTTC
.,TRBV25-1,TRBJ1-3,TRBD1,CASSESVPGGSGNTIYF,TGTGCCAGCAGTGAATCGGTGCCAGGGGGCTCTGGAAACACCATATATTTT
.,TRBV7-3,TRBJ2-7,TRBD1,CASSPRDSPSYEQYF,TGTGCCAGCAGCCCCCGGGACAGCCCTTCCTACGAGCAGTACTTC
once,TRBV6-4,TRBJ2-1,TRBD2,CASSEAGDRDEQFF,TGTGCCAGCAGTGAGGCGGGGGATAGGGATGAGCAGTTCTTC
.,TRBV7-7,TRBJ2-1,TRBD1,CASSLDRGPYNEQFF,TGTGCTAGCAGCTTGGACAGGGGTCCCTACAATGAGCAGTTCTTC
.,TRBV6-5,TRBJ1-6,.,CASSSPGVNSPLHF,TGTGCCAGCAGCTCGCCGGGAGTAAATTCACCCCTCCACTTT
.,TRBV7-9,TRBJ2-5,TRBD1,CATTTTGEQETQYF,TGTGCCACCACGACCACAGGGGAGCAAGAGACCCAGTACTTC
.,TRBV7-8,TRBJ1-4,.,CASSPGQVEKLFF,TGTGCCAGCAGCCCCGGACAAGTTGAAAAACTGTTTTTT
.,TRBV28,TRBJ1-1,.,CASSLLARTEAFF,TGTGCCAGCAGTTTATTGGCACGAACTGAAGCTTTCTTT
.,TRBV28,TRBJ1-2,.,CASRTLGGGRSAGGYTF,TGTGCCAGCAGAACCCTGGGGGGAGGAAGATCTGCTGGGGGCTACACCTTC
few,TRBV9,TRBJ2-7,.,CASSEDGTHAYEQYF,TGTGCCAGCAGCGAGGATGGGACTCACGCCTACGAGCAGTACTTC